This TCR beta chain was recovered during a study of blood T cells in healthy people across ages. Points from the study as a whole: Greater diversity and more naive CD4+ cells were seen in long-lived donors than in aged donors. It was found that TCR beta diversity correlated strongly with the percentage of naive T cells.

Primers used in a second PCR of about 6 to 11 cycles were a sample-barcoded 5' primer and a J-beta primer mix. Each TCR beta cDNA got a 12-nucleotide random molecular identifier. TCRdb ran MiXCR on the 5' RACE reads and lists one entry per CDR3 protein. Here the sample spans around 870,000 distinct CDR3 sequences, 29% being singletons. A remark on this clonotype: The antigen is unknown.

Germline V lookup: CDR1 SGHTA, CDR2 FQGNSA. The CDR3 extends over 15 amino acids. Trimming left V 3 bases short and J 3 bases short, with 9 bases between. The sequencing sample was made of blood. This chain uses TRBV7-2 with TRBJ2-6; the D is unclear. This receptor was obtained from an elderly woman in good health. The CDR3 spells CASSLALGGANVLTF. The CDR3 nucleotides are TGTGCCAGCAGCTTGGCGTTGGGTGGGGCCAACGTCCTGACTTTC.